This entry features one T cell receptor (beta chain) sequence. The entry originates in a study of T cell changes during pregnancy in multiple sclerosis. Trimming left V 5 bases short and J 1 base short, with 10 bases between. The CDR3 totals 14 residues. CDR1 and CDR2 from the germline V gene are SGHNT and YYREEE (reference sequence). The repertoire was sequenced with immunoSEQ multiplex PCR; TCRdb's copy has only in-frame clones and lacks some. Here the sample spans around 100,000 clones, 92% being singletons. The sample was peripheral blood, taken in the third trimester of pregnancy. This clonotype originated in a female donor with multiple sclerosis, enrolled in a pregnancy study. The V call is TRBV5-4, the J call TRBJ2-1; no firm D call. This chain's CDR3 is CASRSTRSYNEQFF. The CDR3 DNA is TGTGCCAGCAGGTCGACACGTTCCTACAATGAGCAGTTCTTC. Together with reference TRBV5-4 and TRBJ2-1, the CDR3 gives the full variable domain: ETGVTQSPTHLIKTRGQQVTLRCSSQSGHNTVSWYQQALGQGPQFIFQYYREEENGRGNFPPRFSGLQFPNYSSELNVNALELDDSALYLCASRSTRSYNEQFFGPGTRLTVL.